This T cell receptor beta chain derives from a study of T cells after yellow fever vaccination. In TCRdb, the 5' RACE reads were re-called with MiXCR into one record per CDR3 protein. Of 620,000 or so distinct CDR3 sequences listed, about a sixth are singletons. The CDR3 totals 16 residues. The V segment lost 3 bases and the J segment 6 bases; nucleotides outside the gene matches: 7. The V gene's germline CDR1 is SGDLS and CDR2 YYNGEE. The chain carries TRBV9 and TRBJ2-3; 13 nucleotides align to TRBD2. The receptor's source is a man younger than 30 who received the YFV17D yellow fever vaccine. The source material was PBMCs, sampled 4 to 6 days after the first yellow fever vaccination. In nucleotides, the CDR3 is TGTGCCAGCAGCGAAGGACTAGCGGGGGTTGGGGATACGCAGTATTTT. Translated: CASSEGLAGVGDTQYF.